Described below is a single T cell receptor beta chain sequence and its context. As yet, its antigen is unknown. This CDR3 is also generated by other DNA sequences in the sample. The entry originates in a study of cytomegalovirus exposure and HLA in healthy donors. Study-wide results and caveats: Per a later analysis, HLA-associated TCR beta chains showed more clonal expansion than other, equally common TCR beta chains. A prior analysis recorded that most TCR beta V segments were productive about 87% or about 30% of the time.

Primers: 60 Vbeta forward and 13 Jbeta reverse. Clones were read by immunoSEQ multiplex PCR, and TCRdb kept only the in-frame ones, dropping some. The profile shows approximately 180,000 clones, about 70% of them singletons. The CDR3 has 16 amino acids. CDR1 and CDR2 (germline): MNHNS, SASEGT. V gave up 4 bases and J gave up 4 bases, with 17 bases separating them. The material sequenced was PBMCs. The source of this sequence is a woman in her thirties in good health and CMV-seronegative. V usage is TRBV6-1 and J usage is TRBJ1-5; the D is unclear. The CDR3 loop reads CASSGERGVGNQPQHF. The CDR3 nucleotides read TGTGCCAGCAGTGGAGAGCGCGGGGTTGGTAATCAGCCCCAGCATTTT.